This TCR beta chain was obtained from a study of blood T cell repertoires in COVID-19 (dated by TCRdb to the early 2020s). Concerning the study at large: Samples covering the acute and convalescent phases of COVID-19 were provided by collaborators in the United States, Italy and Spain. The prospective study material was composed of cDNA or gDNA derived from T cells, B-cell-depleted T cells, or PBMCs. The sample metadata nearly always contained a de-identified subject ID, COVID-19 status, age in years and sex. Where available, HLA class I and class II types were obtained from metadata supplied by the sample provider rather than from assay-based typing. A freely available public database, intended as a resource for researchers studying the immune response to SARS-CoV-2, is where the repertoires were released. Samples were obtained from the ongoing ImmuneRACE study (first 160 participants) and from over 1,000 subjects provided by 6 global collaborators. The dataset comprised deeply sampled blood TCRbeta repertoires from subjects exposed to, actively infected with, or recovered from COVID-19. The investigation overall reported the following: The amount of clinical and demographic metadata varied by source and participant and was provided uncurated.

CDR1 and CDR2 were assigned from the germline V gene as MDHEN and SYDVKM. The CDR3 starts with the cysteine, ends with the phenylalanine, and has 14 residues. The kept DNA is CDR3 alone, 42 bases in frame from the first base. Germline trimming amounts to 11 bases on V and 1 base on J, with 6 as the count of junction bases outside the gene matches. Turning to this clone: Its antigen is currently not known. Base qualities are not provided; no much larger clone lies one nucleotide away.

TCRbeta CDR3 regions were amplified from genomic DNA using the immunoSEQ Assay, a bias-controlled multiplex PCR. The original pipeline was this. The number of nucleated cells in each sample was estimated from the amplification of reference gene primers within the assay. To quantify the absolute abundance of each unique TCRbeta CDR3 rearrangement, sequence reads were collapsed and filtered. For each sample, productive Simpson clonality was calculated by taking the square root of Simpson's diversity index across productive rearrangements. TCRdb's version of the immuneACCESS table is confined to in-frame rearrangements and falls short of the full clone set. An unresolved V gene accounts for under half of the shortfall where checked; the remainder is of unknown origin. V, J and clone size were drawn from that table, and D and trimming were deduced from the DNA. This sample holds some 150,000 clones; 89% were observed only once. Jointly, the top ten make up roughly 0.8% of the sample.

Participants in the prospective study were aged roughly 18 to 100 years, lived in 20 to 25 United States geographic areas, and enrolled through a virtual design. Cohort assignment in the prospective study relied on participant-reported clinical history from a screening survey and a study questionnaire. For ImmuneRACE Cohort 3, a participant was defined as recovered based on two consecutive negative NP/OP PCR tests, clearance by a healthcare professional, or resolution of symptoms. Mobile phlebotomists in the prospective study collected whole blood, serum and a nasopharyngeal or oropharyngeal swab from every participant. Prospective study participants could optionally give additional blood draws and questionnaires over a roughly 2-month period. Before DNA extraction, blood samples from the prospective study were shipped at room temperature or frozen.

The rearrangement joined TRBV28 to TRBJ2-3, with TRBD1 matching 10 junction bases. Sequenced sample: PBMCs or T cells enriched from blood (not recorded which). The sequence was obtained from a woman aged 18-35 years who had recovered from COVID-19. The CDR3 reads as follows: CALGGTGGTDTQYF. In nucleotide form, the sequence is TGTGCCCTGGGCGGGACAGGGGGCACAGATACGCAGTATTTT. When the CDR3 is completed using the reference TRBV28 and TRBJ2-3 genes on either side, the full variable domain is DVKVTQSSRYLVKRTGEKVFLECVQDMDHENMFWYRQDPGLGLRLIYFSYDVKMKEKGDIPEGYSVSREKKERFSLILESASTNQTSMYLCALGGTGGTDTQYFGPGTRLTVL.